Below, one T cell receptor beta chain is given with its context. Different DNA sequences within this sample yield the same CDR3. These data are taken from a study of blood T cell repertoires in COVID-19. Produced via immunoSEQ multiplex PCR; TCRdb's table is partial and in-frame only. The sample has about 160,000 clones; about 77% are singletons. This CDR3 region has 13 residues. CDR1 is KGHSH, CDR2 LQKENI, per germline. V was trimmed by 3 bases and J by 4 bases, leaving 7 bases between them. The receptor's source is a woman of 80 years or more with acute or convalescent COVID-19. Sequences were obtained from peripheral blood. The gene calls are TRBV18 and TRBJ1-5; D unresolved. The chain's CDR3 is CASSPSENQPQHF. In nucleotides, the CDR3 is TGTGCCAGCTCACCCTCAGAAAATCAGCCCCAGCATTTT.